The 5 T cell receptor beta chains listed next were all sequenced from one sample in a study of shared clonotypes between healthy human individuals. TCRdb's table, derived via immunoSEQ multiplex PCR, lists solely in-frame clones and lacks some. The profile shows 2 million to 2.5 million clones, about 94% of them singletons. Material: naive CD4+ T cells sorted from blood. The subset was: CD45RA+ positively selected. These receptors were obtained from a man in his late teens or twenties in good health.

This clone was picked up one time. The chain employs TRBV4-2 and TRBJ2-7; D is uncertain. The CDR3 is 17 residues long. Trimming removed 0 bases at V and 2 bases at J, with 17 bases between. Germline V gene lookup returns CDR1 LGHNA and CDR2 YNFKEQ. The chain's CDR3 is CASSQDTSTPQAYEQYF. The CDR3 DNA reads as TGTGCCAGCAGCCAAGATACTTCGACACCTCAAGCCTACGAGCAGTACTTC.

This chain uses TRBV2 with TRBJ1-2; 9 positions agree with TRBD1. Per the germline V gene, CDR1 is SNHLY and CDR2 is FYNNEI. Trimming at V came to 6 bases and at J to 4 bases, leaving 3 bases not matched to a gene. This CDR3 is built from 13 residues. CDR3 in amino acids: CASRGTGTYGYTF. CDR3 DNA sequence: TGTGCCAGCAGGGGGACAGGGACCTATGGCTACACCTTC.

The chain recombines TRBV4-3 with TRBJ1-2; D is unresolved. CDR3 length: 14 amino acids. Trimming pared 0 bases from V and 8 bases from J, leaving 13 bases between. Germline V gene data show CDR1 as LGHNA and CDR2 as YSLEER. CDR3 sequence reads: CASSQDFVGEGYTF. CDR3 DNA sequence: TGCGCCAGCAGCCAAGATTTCGTAGGAGAGGGCTACACCTTC.

This sequence joins TRBV5-4 and TRBJ2-5; either TRBD1 or TRBD2 may fit D (5 bases each). Looked up from germline, CDR1 is SGHNT and CDR2 is YYREEE (reference sequence). This CDR3 is 16 amino acids long. Trimming shortened V by 2 bases and J by 4 bases, and 18 bases separated the two germline ends. The CDR3 loop is CASSLNKGPAGETQYF. The CDR3, as DNA: TGTGCCAGCAGCTTAAATAAGGGACCCGCGGGAGAGACCCAGTACTTC.

To note about this clone: Other DNA sequences of this sample code for an identical CDR3. The chain uses TRBV28 and TRBJ2-7; 10 bases match TRBD1. Germline trimming cut 3 bases from V and 2 bases from J; bases unmatched to any gene: 1. This CDR3 has 14 amino acids. From germline, CDR1 is MDHEN and CDR2 SYDVKM. The CDR3: CASSLGTGAYEQYF. The CDR3 DNA follows: TGTGCCAGCAGTTTGGGGACAGGGGCCTACGAGCAGTACTTC.